This T cell receptor (beta chain) was identified in a study of shared clonotypes between healthy human individuals (dated by TCRdb to 2018 to 2020). Some background on the complete study: The cohort included a few men and a couple of women between 18 and 49 years of age. Blood TCR repertoires of 5 or 6 healthy adults were deeply sequenced to estimate repertoire size and the extent of clonotype sharing between individuals. Libraries were prepared and TCR repertoires were sequenced by different laboratories using diverse techniques, in order to increase sequencing depth and limit assay-specific biases. For each donor, CD4 naive and CD4 memory were each given three plates, CD8 naive was given two plates, and CD8 memory was given one plate. Leukapheresis yielded between about 0.85 and 10 billion PBMCs per donor.

V is cut by 1 base and J by 1 base, and the space between the germline ends is 6 bases. The CDR1 and CDR2 encoded by the germline V gene are SQVTM and ANQGSEA. The CDR3, cysteine through phenylalanine, is 13 amino acids long. Only CDR3 DNA is held: 39 bases, read in frame from base 1. The full study reports these points: Pairwise subsampling led to the expectation that sequencing depth would affect the degree of clonotype sharing among donors. Naive subsets generally had larger estimated clonotype richness than memory subsets. Sharing across a few donors was observed for roughly 5% of naive CD4, 3.5% of naive CD8, about 2.5% of memory CD4, and over 0.3% of memory CD8 clonotypes. Sampling was restricted to blood, and TCR repertoires in tissue are likely to differ from TCR repertoires in blood. Even with the large sequencing depth, rarefaction of the sorted-subset datasets indicated that sequencing was incomplete. The small number of donors limited the genetic and exposure-history diversity represented. Higher generation probabilities were observed for clonotypes shared by all four sorted-subset donors than for non-shared clonotypes.

This clone was recorded only once. Its binding antigen is unknown. Base qualities were left out, and no much larger clone turns up one base away. Using the deep immunoSEQ assay, TCR CDR3 regions were amplified from genomic DNA by multiplex PCR. Genomic DNA extracted from each cell subset was distributed evenly over all wells of several immunoSEQ 96-well plates, and each plate served as one replicate. Each replicate PCR for sorted subsets received roughly 200 ng genomic DNA, equal to some 32,000 T cell genomes. Purified libraries were quantified with a Qubit 3.0 fluorometer, sized on a Bioanalyzer 2100, and re-quantified with the KAPA Library Quantification kit. A separate single-read 150-cycle Illumina NextSeq 550 flow cell was used to sequence each immunoSEQ 96-well plate. Regarding the original processing steps: Because the immunoSEQ output held only junctional sequences and lacked quality scores, the filtering could not match the filtering applied to full-length reads. To assign V/J genes and CDR3, sequences were annotated against IMGT germline references using PyIR, a Python wrapper for IgBLAST v1.9. Reads were removed for weak V/J assignments (E-value above 1e-6), missing CDR3, stop codons, out-of-frame junctions, or ambiguous translated residues. V3J clonotypes were defined as sequences sharing the same inferred V gene, J gene, and CDR3 amino acid sequence. To compute the percentage overlap between repertoires, the number of shared unique clonotypes was divided by the size of the smaller repertoire. Three approaches were used to assess repertoire richness: RTK rarefaction, the Chao1 estimator, and Recon v2.1 estimates of unobserved clonotypes. Generation probabilities were computed with OLGA for all TCRbeta clonotypes obtained by the gDNA method from a handful of donors. The source is immuneACCESS, and TCRdb retained only in-frame sequences with V and J called. Part of the clones is not carried over; for the studies checked, unresolved V genes explain less than half of this, and the remainder is unexplained. V, J and clone size reflect that table, while D and trimming were determined from the DNA. Within this sample are over 2 million clones, with 85% to 95% of them counted one time only. The ten largest clonotypes hold about 0.36% of the sample.

Donors were healthy HIV-negative adults with no recently reported acute infections or vaccinations. Every donor was a Caucasian adult residing in Nashville, Tennessee, USA. CD4+ T cells were enriched through magnetic negative selection, after which naive cells were positively selected on CD45RA and the remaining negative fraction served as the memory subset. After blood collection by leukapheresis, PBMCs were isolated using Ficoll-Histopaque density gradient centrifugation and then cryopreserved in the vapor phase of liquid nitrogen. Analytical flow cytometry was used to check the purity and quantity of each magnetically sorted T cell population. From each sorted fraction, genomic DNA was isolated and quantified by UV absorbance on a Nanodrop 2000c.

Here the chain combines TRBV29-1 and TRBJ2-3; too little of a D gene remains to name it. The sequence was obtained from a man between 18 and 29 years old in good health. Some clones in this sample may be carry-over from other donors' samples. The sequenced sample consisted of naive CD4+ T cells from PBMCs. The cell subset or site label for this specimen denotes: CD45RA+ positively selected. The bases read TGCAGCGTTGAAGTGCCCGGCACAGATACGCAGTATTTT. Its protein product is CSVEVPGTDTQYF.